This is a list of T cell receptor beta chains from one sample in a study of neurological immune-mediated disorders. TCRdb redid the calling of the 5' RACE reads with MiXCR, one entry per CDR3 protein. The sample yields 60,000 to 90,000 distinct CDR3 sequences, about 10% seen once. The sample was PBMCs. These receptors were taken from a man under 40 in good health. Both conserved end residues are part of each CDR3. Each record gives: V gene, D gene, clone size, J gene, CDR3 DNA, CDR3 protein. A D gene is named only where the DNA matches it firmly. Part of the rows lack a size; the others show once, few, many or a class for expanded clones.

v_gene: TRBV5-1
d_gene: NA
abundance: many
j_gene: TRBJ1-4
CDR3nt: TGCGCCAGCAGCCTGAGTGGGATAAATGAAAAACTGTTTTTT
CDR3aa: CASSLSGINEKLFF

v_gene: TRBV6-5
d_gene: NA
abundance: many
j_gene: TRBJ2-7
CDR3nt: TGTGCCAGCAGTTACGACAAGACCTACGAGCAGTACTTC
CDR3aa: CASSYDKTYEQYF

v_gene: TRBV12-3/TRBV12-4
d_gene: NA
abundance: NA
j_gene: TRBJ1-1
CDR3nt: TGTGCCAGCAGCCGACAGAAACTAACCTCTGGGGCTTTCTTT
CDR3aa: CASSRQKLTSGAFF

v_gene: TRBV11-2
d_gene: NA
abundance: many
j_gene: TRBJ2-7
CDR3nt: TGTGCCAGCAGCCAGGAGGGGTACGAGCAGTACTTC
CDR3aa: CASSQEGYEQYF

v_gene: TRBV20-1
d_gene: TRBD1
abundance: many
j_gene: TRBJ2-5
CDR3nt: TGCAGTGCGCGGACAGGGGACCAAGAGACCCAGTACTTC
CDR3aa: CSARTGDQETQYF

v_gene: TRBV5-1
d_gene: NA
abundance: many
j_gene: TRBJ2-7
CDR3nt: TGCGCCAGCAGCTTTGGTCAGGGGAACGAGCAGTACTTC
CDR3aa: CASSFGQGNEQYF

v_gene: TRBV28
d_gene: TRBD1
abundance: many
j_gene: TRBJ2-7
CDR3nt: TGTGCCAGCAGTTTCTTCGGGACAGGGAGCGAGCAGTACTTC
CDR3aa: CASSFFGTGSEQYF

v_gene: TRBV5-1
d_gene: TRBD1
abundance: many
j_gene: TRBJ2-3
CDR3nt: TGCGCCAGCAGAGAGGACAGGGCCACCACAGATACGCAGTATTTT
CDR3aa: CASREDRATTDTQYF

v_gene: TRBV15
d_gene: TRBD1
abundance: NA
j_gene: TRBJ2-4
CDR3nt: TGTGCCACCAGTAGAGAAGGGGACAGGGGGGACATTCAGTACTTC
CDR3aa: CATSREGDRGDIQYF

v_gene: TRBV20-1
d_gene: NA
abundance: many
j_gene: TRBJ2-7
CDR3nt: TGCAGTGCTAGACCGACTAGTCGTGTCGAGCAGTACTTC
CDR3aa: CSARPTSRVEQYF

v_gene: TRBV28
d_gene: NA
abundance: NA
j_gene: TRBJ2-7
CDR3nt: TGTACCAGCAGTAGAGGGTACGAGCAGTACTTC
CDR3aa: CTSSRGYEQYF

v_gene: TRBV28
d_gene: NA
abundance: many
j_gene: TRBJ2-1
CDR3nt: TGCGCCAGCAGCTTATACAATGAGCAGTTCTTC
CDR3aa: CASSLYNEQFF

v_gene: TRBV27
d_gene: NA
abundance: medium-sized
j_gene: TRBJ1-5
CDR3nt: TGTGCCAGCAGCCGGGGCGGGCCAAGGACCGGTCAGCCCCAGCATTTT
CDR3aa: CASSRGGPRTGQPQHF

v_gene: TRBV29-1
d_gene: NA
abundance: few
j_gene: TRBJ1-1
CDR3nt: TGCAGCGTTGAACGGTCGAGGGGGGCGAACACTGAAGCTTTCTTT
CDR3aa: CSVERSRGANTEAFF

v_gene: TRBV7-8
d_gene: TRBD1
abundance: many
j_gene: TRBJ1-4
CDR3nt: TGTGCCAGCAGCCGGACAGGGATGCATAATGAAAAACTGTTTTTT
CDR3aa: CASSRTGMHNEKLFF

v_gene: TRBV5-6
d_gene: TRBD1
abundance: many
j_gene: TRBJ1-1
CDR3nt: TGTGCCAGCAGTACATTGGATGGGACAGGGTCAGGGAAAGCTTTCTTT
CDR3aa: CASSTLDGTGSGKAFF

v_gene: TRBV12-3/TRBV12-4
d_gene: NA
abundance: many
j_gene: TRBJ2-5
CDR3nt: TGTGCCAGCACCGATGTGGGGGCCTGGGAGACCCAGTACTTC
CDR3aa: CASTDVGAWETQYF

v_gene: TRBV7-7
d_gene: NA
abundance: NA
j_gene: TRBJ2-3
CDR3nt: TGTGCCAGCAGCTTAACAGGGTACACAGATACGCAGTATTTT
CDR3aa: CASSLTGYTDTQYF

v_gene: TRBV6-1
d_gene: TRBD2
abundance: many
j_gene: TRBJ2-5
CDR3nt: TGTGCCAGCAGTGAAGCGCTTACCTGGACTAGCGGGGCTCCAGAGACCCAGTACTTC
CDR3aa: CASSEALTWTSGAPETQYF

v_gene: TRBV6-6
d_gene: NA
abundance: many
j_gene: TRBJ1-5
CDR3nt: TGTGCCAGCAGTTACTCGGGAAGGGCGATTCAGCCCCAGCATTTT
CDR3aa: CASSYSGRAIQPQHF

v_gene: TRBV4-2
d_gene: NA
abundance: NA
j_gene: TRBJ1-2
CDR3nt: TGTGCCAGCAGCCAGATGGGAGGTGGCTATGGCTACACCTTC
CDR3aa: CASSQMGGGYGYTF

v_gene: TRBV27
d_gene: NA
abundance: many
j_gene: TRBJ2-4
CDR3nt: TGTGCCAGCAGTCCAACAGACCTAGTCTGGGGCAAAAACATTCAGTACTTC
CDR3aa: CASSPTDLVWGKNIQYF

v_gene: TRBV19
d_gene: NA
abundance: many
j_gene: TRBJ1-4
CDR3nt: TGTGCCAGTAGGGCGGCGCGGGACGCTGAAAAACTGTTTTTT
CDR3aa: CASRAARDAEKLFF

v_gene: TRBV4-2
d_gene: NA
abundance: many
j_gene: TRBJ2-1
CDR3nt: TGTGCCAGCAGCCAAGAAGAGGGTAGCCCAGTTGATGAGCAGTTCTTC
CDR3aa: CASSQEEGSPVDEQFF

v_gene: TRBV3-1
d_gene: TRBD2
abundance: many
j_gene: TRBJ2-2
CDR3nt: TGTGCCAGCAGCCAACGTGTAGGACTAGCGGGAATCCCCGGGGAGCTGTTTTTT
CDR3aa: CASSQRVGLAGIPGELFF

v_gene: TRBV7-8
d_gene: NA
abundance: many
j_gene: TRBJ2-7
CDR3nt: TGTGCCAGCAGCCGATCAACAGGCCGTGACGAGCAGTACTTC
CDR3aa: CASSRSTGRDEQYF

v_gene: TRBV5-1
d_gene: TRBD1
abundance: many
j_gene: TRBJ2-7
CDR3nt: TGCGCCAGCAGCTCGGACAGGGGGGAATCCTACGAGCAGTACTTC
CDR3aa: CASSSDRGESYEQYF

v_gene: TRBV20-1
d_gene: NA
abundance: many
j_gene: TRBJ2-1
CDR3nt: TGCAGTGCTGATGACGGGAGCTCCTACAATGAGCAGTTCTTC
CDR3aa: CSADDGSSYNEQFF

v_gene: TRBV5-1
d_gene: NA
abundance: many
j_gene: TRBJ2-6
CDR3nt: TGCGCCAGCAGCTCTTCCGGGACCGTCCGCTCTGGGGCCAACGTCCTGACTTTC
CDR3aa: CASSSSGTVRSGANVLTF

v_gene: TRBV2
d_gene: TRBD1
abundance: many
j_gene: TRBJ2-3
CDR3nt: TGTGCCAGCAAGCGGAGAACAGGGGAAGCGCGACCTAGCACAGATACGCAGTATTTT
CDR3aa: CASKRRTGEARPSTDTQYF

v_gene: TRBV5-1
d_gene: TRBD2
abundance: many
j_gene: TRBJ2-3
CDR3nt: TGCGCCAGCACTTGGGGGGGAAGCACAGATACGCAGTATTTT
CDR3aa: CASTWGGSTDTQYF

v_gene: TRBV25-1
d_gene: NA
abundance: many
j_gene: TRBJ2-2
CDR3nt: TGTGCCAGCAGAGAGTACACCGGGGAGCTGTTTTTT
CDR3aa: CASREYTGELFF

v_gene: TRBV12-3/TRBV12-4
d_gene: NA
abundance: many
j_gene: TRBJ2-7
CDR3nt: TGTGCCAGCAGTTTGGGCAGTCCCTACGAGCAGTACTTC
CDR3aa: CASSLGSPYEQYF

v_gene: TRBV4-2
d_gene: NA
abundance: many
j_gene: TRBJ2-1
CDR3nt: TGTGCCAGCAGCCAAGGGTTCGGGGAACGTGAGCAGTTCTTC
CDR3aa: CASSQGFGEREQFF

v_gene: TRBV28
d_gene: NA
abundance: many
j_gene: TRBJ2-7
CDR3nt: TGTGCCAGCAGGTTATATTCAGGGGTCTACGAGCAGTACTTC
CDR3aa: CASRLYSGVYEQYF

v_gene: TRBV4-1
d_gene: NA
abundance: many
j_gene: TRBJ1-3
CDR3nt: TGCGCCAGCAGCCAAGATAGGATCTCTGGAAACACCATATATTTT
CDR3aa: CASSQDRISGNTIYF

v_gene: TRBV20-1
d_gene: TRBD1
abundance: many
j_gene: TRBJ1-4
CDR3nt: TGCAGTGCTCCGGACAGGGGGCAAGATAATGAAAAACTGTTTTTT
CDR3aa: CSAPDRGQDNEKLFF

v_gene: TRBV3-1
d_gene: NA
abundance: NA
j_gene: TRBJ2-1
CDR3nt: TGTGCCAGCAGCCAATCAGGGAATGAGCAGTTCTTC
CDR3aa: CASSQSGNEQFF

v_gene: TRBV10-3
d_gene: NA
abundance: few
j_gene: TRBJ2-2
CDR3nt: TGTGCCATCAGTGAGGCTTTGACGGGAGTAAACACCGGGGAGCTGTTTTTT
CDR3aa: CAISEALTGVNTGELFF

v_gene: TRBV5-6
d_gene: NA
abundance: many
j_gene: TRBJ2-5
CDR3nt: TGTGCCAGCAGCTTCGGGCCCCAAGGGGGGACCCAGTACTTC
CDR3aa: CASSFGPQGGTQYF

v_gene: TRBV6-2/TRBV6-3
d_gene: TRBD1
abundance: NA
j_gene: TRBJ1-5
CDR3nt: TGTGCCAGCAGGGGGACAGGGAAGGTGACCAATCAGCCCCAGCATTTT
CDR3aa: CASRGTGKVTNQPQHF

v_gene: TRBV12-3/TRBV12-4
d_gene: TRBD1
abundance: few
j_gene: TRBJ2-4
CDR3nt: TGTGCCAGCACCAGCAGAACAGGGGAAAACATTCAGTACTTC
CDR3aa: CASTSRTGENIQYF

v_gene: TRBV28
d_gene: NA
abundance: many
j_gene: TRBJ1-1
CDR3nt: TGTGCCAGCAGTGCCCAACAGGAAGCTTTCTTT
CDR3aa: CASSAQQEAFF

v_gene: TRBV6-1
d_gene: TRBD1
abundance: NA
j_gene: TRBJ2-5
CDR3nt: TGTGCCAGCAGTGCCGGGACAGGGGGCCGAGAGACCCAGTACTTC
CDR3aa: CASSAGTGGRETQYF

v_gene: TRBV7-3
d_gene: NA
abundance: many
j_gene: TRBJ2-1
CDR3nt: TGTGCCAGCAGCTTAAACATTTACAATGAGCAGTTCTTC
CDR3aa: CASSLNIYNEQFF

v_gene: TRBV10-3
d_gene: NA
abundance: NA
j_gene: TRBJ2-2
CDR3nt: TGTGCCACAAGCCCAGGAGGGGCCTCGAACACCGGGGAGCTGTTTTTT
CDR3aa: CATSPGGASNTGELFF

v_gene: TRBV12-3/TRBV12-4
d_gene: TRBD1
abundance: many
j_gene: TRBJ2-5
CDR3nt: TGTGCCAGCAGCACAGGGGGCCTAGAGACCCAGTACTTC
CDR3aa: CASSTGGLETQYF

v_gene: TRBV28
d_gene: NA
abundance: many
j_gene: TRBJ2-6
CDR3nt: TGTGCCAGCAGTTTCATACTAGCCGACAGCTCTGGGGCCAACGTCCTGACTTTC
CDR3aa: CASSFILADSSGANVLTF

v_gene: TRBV20-1
d_gene: TRBD1
abundance: many
j_gene: TRBJ1-4
CDR3nt: TGCAGTGCGTCGGGACAGAATGAAAAACTGTTTTTT
CDR3aa: CSASGQNEKLFF

v_gene: TRBV28
d_gene: TRBD2
abundance: NA
j_gene: TRBJ2-7
CDR3nt: TGTGCCAGCAGTTCCCCCCTCTTTCTAGCGGGTAAAGCGCAGTACTTC
CDR3aa: CASSSPLFLAGKAQYF

v_gene: TRBV30
d_gene: TRBD2
abundance: many
j_gene: TRBJ2-7
CDR3nt: TGTGCCTGGAGCGGAACCGAAGCGGGAGGTCCCTACGAGCAGTACTTC
CDR3aa: CAWSGTEAGGPYEQYF

v_gene: TRBV27
d_gene: NA
abundance: many
j_gene: TRBJ2-1
CDR3nt: TGTGCCAGCGGGACTCTTTCCTACAATGAGCAGTTCTTC
CDR3aa: CASGTLSYNEQFF

v_gene: TRBV20-1
d_gene: TRBD1
abundance: many
j_gene: TRBJ2-2
CDR3nt: TGCAGTGTGGACAGGTCGGCGAACACCGGGGAGCTGTTTTTT
CDR3aa: CSVDRSANTGELFF

v_gene: TRBV5-1
d_gene: NA
abundance: few
j_gene: TRBJ2-7
CDR3nt: TGCGCCAGCAGCTCGGGACCTCCCTTTTACGAGCAGTACTTC
CDR3aa: CASSSGPPFYEQYF

v_gene: TRBV11-2
d_gene: NA
abundance: many
j_gene: TRBJ2-5
CDR3nt: TGTGCCAGCAGCATCGCCGGGTCCCGGGGAGAGACCCAGTACTTC
CDR3aa: CASSIAGSRGETQYF

v_gene: TRBV6-2/TRBV6-3
d_gene: NA
abundance: many
j_gene: TRBJ1-1
CDR3nt: TGTGCCAGCAGATGGACGGTAAACACTGAAGCTTTCTTT
CDR3aa: CASRWTVNTEAFF

v_gene: TRBV5-1
d_gene: TRBD2
abundance: few
j_gene: TRBJ2-5
CDR3nt: TGCGCCAGCAGCTCGGGACTAGCGGGACCAAAGGAGGAGACCCAGTACTTC
CDR3aa: CASSSGLAGPKEETQYF

v_gene: TRBV19
d_gene: NA
abundance: many
j_gene: TRBJ1-5
CDR3nt: TGTGCCAGTAGTCCAGGGAGTAATCAGCCCCAGCATTTT
CDR3aa: CASSPGSNQPQHF